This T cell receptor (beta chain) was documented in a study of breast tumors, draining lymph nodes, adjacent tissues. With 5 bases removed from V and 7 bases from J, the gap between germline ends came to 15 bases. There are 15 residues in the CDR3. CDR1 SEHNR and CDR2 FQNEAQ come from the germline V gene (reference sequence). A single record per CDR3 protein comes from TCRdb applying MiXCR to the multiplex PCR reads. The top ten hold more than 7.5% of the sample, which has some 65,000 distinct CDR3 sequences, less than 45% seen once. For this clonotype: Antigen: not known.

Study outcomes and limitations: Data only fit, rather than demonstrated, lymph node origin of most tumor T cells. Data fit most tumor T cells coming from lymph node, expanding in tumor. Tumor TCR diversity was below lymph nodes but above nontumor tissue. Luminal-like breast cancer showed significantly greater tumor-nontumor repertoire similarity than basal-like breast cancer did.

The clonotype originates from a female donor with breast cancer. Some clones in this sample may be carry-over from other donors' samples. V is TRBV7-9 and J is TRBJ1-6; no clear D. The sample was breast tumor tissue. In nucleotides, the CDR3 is TGTGCCAGCAGCCAAGAGTGGCTAAACAATTCACCCCTCCACTTT. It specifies CASSQEWLNNSPLHF.